The rows below give T cell receptor beta chains drawn from one sample of a study of cytomegalovirus exposure and HLA in healthy donors. Only in-frame clones appear in the TCRdb table, and some are missing; sequencing was by immunoSEQ multiplex PCR. The sample lists roughly 140,000 clones, about 91% occurring once. The sequencing input was PBMCs. The source of these receptors is a woman aged 18-30 years in good health and CMV-seropositive. CDR3s leave out the opening cysteine and the closing phenylalanine or tryptophan. Each record gives: J gene, V gene, CDR3 protein.

TRBJ1-6	TRBV6-5	ASSQGSPLH
TRBJ1-2	TRBV28	ASALTGEGYT
TRBJ2-3	TRBV13	ASSLRTGTDTDTQY
TRBJ1-1	TRBV7-2	ASSLGRQAGEAF
TRBJ2-1	TRBV4-1	ASSQGRGSNEQF
TRBJ2-2	TRBV5-6	ASSPTGATGELF
TRBJ1-5	TRBV7-6	ASSLLAAGDSDYSNQPQH
TRBJ1-2	TRBV4-3	ASSQGTVNGYT
TRBJ1-2	TRBV20-1	SARGYT
TRBJ2-1	TRBV5-4	ASSLGAGGYNEQF
TRBJ2-7	TRBV11-2	ASSFSEGYEQY
TRBJ2-6	TRBV7-9	ASSHASPGANVLT
TRBJ1-2	TRBV7-2	ASSQRTGGQYGYT
TRBJ2-3	TRBV19	ASSVTSGGASDTQY
TRBJ2-1	TRBV10-1	ASSPELAPGGSNNEQF
TRBJ1-3	TRBV27	ASSTGTNSGNTIY
TRBJ1-1	TRBV5-1	ATKGAEGEAF
TRBJ2-7	TRBV5-1	ASSLDPRGSGEQY
TRBJ2-7	TRBV6-6	ASRQGPSYEQY
TRBJ1-6	TRBV27	ASSRLTGGNSPLH
TRBJ2-3	TRBV10-3	AISESWTSTDTQY
TRBJ2-3	TRBV7-2	ASSFGTGVTDTQY
TRBJ1-2	TRBV18	ASSPGPGTGSNYGYT